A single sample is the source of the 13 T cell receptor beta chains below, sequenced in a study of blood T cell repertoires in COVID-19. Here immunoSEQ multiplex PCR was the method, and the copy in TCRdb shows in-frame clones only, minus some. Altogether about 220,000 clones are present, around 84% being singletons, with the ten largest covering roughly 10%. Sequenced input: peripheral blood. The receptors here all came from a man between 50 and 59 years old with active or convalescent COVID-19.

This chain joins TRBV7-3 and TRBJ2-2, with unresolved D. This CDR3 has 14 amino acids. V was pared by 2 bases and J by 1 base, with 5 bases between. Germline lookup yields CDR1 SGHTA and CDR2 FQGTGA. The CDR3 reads CASSLGQNTGELFF. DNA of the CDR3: TGTGCCAGCAGCTTAGGGCAGAACACCGGGGAGCTGTTTTTT.

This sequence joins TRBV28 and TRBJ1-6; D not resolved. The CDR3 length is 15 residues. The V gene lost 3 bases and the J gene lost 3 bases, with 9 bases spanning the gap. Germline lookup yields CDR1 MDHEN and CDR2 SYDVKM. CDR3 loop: CASSFIQDYNSPLHF. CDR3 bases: TGTGCCAGCAGTTTTATACAAGACTATAATTCACCCCTCCACTTT.

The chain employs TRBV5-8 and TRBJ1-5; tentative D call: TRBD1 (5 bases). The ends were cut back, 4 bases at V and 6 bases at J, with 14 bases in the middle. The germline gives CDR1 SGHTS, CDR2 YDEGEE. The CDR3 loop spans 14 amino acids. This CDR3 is CASSRRGDAQPQHF. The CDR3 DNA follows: TGTGCCAGCAGCCGACGGGGGGATGCTCAGCCCCAGCATTTT.

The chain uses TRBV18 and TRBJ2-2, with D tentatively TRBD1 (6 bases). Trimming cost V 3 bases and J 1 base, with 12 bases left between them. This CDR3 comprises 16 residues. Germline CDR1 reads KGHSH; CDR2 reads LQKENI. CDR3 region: CASSPLSTGNTGELFF. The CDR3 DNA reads TGTGCCAGCTCACCCTTATCGACAGGGAACACCGGGGAGCTGTTTTTT.

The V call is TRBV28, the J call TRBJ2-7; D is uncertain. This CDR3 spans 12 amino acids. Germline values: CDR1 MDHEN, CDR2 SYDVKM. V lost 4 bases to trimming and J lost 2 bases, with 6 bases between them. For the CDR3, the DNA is TGTGCCAGCAGTTCCTCTACCTACGAGCAGTACTTC. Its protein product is CASSSSTYEQYF.

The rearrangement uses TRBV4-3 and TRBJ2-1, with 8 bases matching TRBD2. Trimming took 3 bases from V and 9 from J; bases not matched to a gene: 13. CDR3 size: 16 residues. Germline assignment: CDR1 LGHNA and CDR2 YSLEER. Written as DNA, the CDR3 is TGCGCCAGCAGCCAGTCCCCGGGGGGGCCCGCGAGTGAGCAGTTCTTC. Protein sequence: CASSQSPGGPASEQFF.

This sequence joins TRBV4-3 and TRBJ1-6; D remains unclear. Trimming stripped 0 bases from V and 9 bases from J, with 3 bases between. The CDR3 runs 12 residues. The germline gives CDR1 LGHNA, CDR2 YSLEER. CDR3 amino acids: CASSQDSSPLHF. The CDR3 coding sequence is TGCGCCAGCAGCCAAGATAGTTCACCCCTCCACTTT.

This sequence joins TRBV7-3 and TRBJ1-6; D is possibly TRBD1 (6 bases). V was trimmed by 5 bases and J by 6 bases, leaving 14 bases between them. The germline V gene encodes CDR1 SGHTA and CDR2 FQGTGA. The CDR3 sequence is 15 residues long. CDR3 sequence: CASSREGGGNSPLHF. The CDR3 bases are TGTGCCAGCAGCCGCGAAGGGGGGGGTAATTCACCCCTCCACTTT.

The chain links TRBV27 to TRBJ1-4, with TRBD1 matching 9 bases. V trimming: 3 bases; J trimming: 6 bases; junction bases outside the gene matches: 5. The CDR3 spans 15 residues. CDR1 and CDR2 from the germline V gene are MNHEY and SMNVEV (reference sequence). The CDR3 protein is CASSFRGQGYEKLFF. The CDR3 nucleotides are TGTGCCAGCAGTTTCAGGGGACAGGGCTATGAAAAACTGTTTTTT.

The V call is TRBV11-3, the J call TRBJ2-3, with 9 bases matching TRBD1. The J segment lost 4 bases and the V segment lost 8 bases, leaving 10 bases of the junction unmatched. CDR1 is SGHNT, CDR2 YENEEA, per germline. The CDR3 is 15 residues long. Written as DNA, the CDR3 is TGTGCCAGCGCCCCCCGGACAGGGGCCCCAGATACGCAGTATTTT. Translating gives CASAPRTGAPDTQYF.

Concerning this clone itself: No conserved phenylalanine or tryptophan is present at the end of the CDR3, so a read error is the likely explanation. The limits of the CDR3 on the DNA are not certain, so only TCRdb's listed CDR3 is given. This chain's CDR3 is CSARDPPGYRI. This chain joins TRBV20-1 and TRBJ1-1. The length of the CDR3 is 11 amino acids, counting both ends. The germline V gene encodes CDR1 DFQATT and CDR2 SNEGSKA (reference sequence).

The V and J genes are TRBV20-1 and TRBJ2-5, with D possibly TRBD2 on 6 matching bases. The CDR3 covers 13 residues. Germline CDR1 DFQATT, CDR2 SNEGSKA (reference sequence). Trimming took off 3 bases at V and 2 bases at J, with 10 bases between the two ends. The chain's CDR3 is CSASRTTQETQYF. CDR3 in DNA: TGCAGTGCTAGTAGGACTACACAAGAGACCCAGTACTTC.

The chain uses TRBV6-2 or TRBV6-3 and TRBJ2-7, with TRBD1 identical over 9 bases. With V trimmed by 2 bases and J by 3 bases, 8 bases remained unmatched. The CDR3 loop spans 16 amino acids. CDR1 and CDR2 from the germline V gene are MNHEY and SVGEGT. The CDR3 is CASSYADRGYIYEQYV. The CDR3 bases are TGTGCCAGCAGTTACGCCGACAGGGGGTACATCTACGAGCAGTACGTC.